This entry describes one T cell receptor (beta chain). No antigen is known for it. No base-level quality is on record; no much larger clone is a single base apart. The germline V gene provides CDR1 SGDLS and CDR2 YYNGEE. Between the V and J ends, shortened by 3 bases and 10 bases respectively, the junction contains 13 bases. The cysteine opens and the phenylalanine closes a CDR3 of 12 amino acids. Just CDR3 DNA is preserved here, 36 bases in frame from base 1. This sample is part of a study of shared clonotypes between healthy human individuals (dated by TCRdb to the early 2020s). Describing the broader study: Two women and a few men aged 18 to 49 years were included in the cohort. To increase sequencing depth and limit assay-specific biases, different laboratories used diverse techniques to prepare libraries and sequence TCR repertoires. To estimate repertoire size and how much clonotype sharing occurs between individuals, the study deeply sequenced the blood TCR repertoires of 5 or 6 healthy adults. For each donor, CD4 naive and CD4 memory were each run on three plates, CD8 naive on two plates, and CD8 memory on one plate. Each donor's leukapheresis produced roughly between roughly 0.85 and 9.5 billion PBMCs.

The donors were healthy, HIV-negative adults with no recently reported acute infections or vaccinations. Every donor was a Caucasian adult residing in Nashville, Tennessee, USA. Magnetic negative selection was used to enrich CD4+ T cells, after which naive cells were positively selected on CD45RA and the negative fraction became the memory subset. Blood was collected by leukapheresis, and PBMCs were isolated by Ficoll-Histopaque density gradient centrifugation and then cryopreserved in liquid nitrogen vapor phase. Analytical flow cytometry was used to check the purity and quantity of every magnetically sorted T cell population. Genomic DNA was isolated from each sorted fraction and quantified by UV absorbance on a Nanodrop 2000c. Using the deep immunoSEQ assay, multiplex PCR amplified TCR CDR3 regions from genomic DNA. Extracted genomic DNA from each cell subset was distributed evenly across all wells of several immunoSEQ 96-well plates, and each plate was treated as a replicate. Each replicate PCR for sorted subsets received about 0.2 ug genomic DNA, equal to tens of thousands of T cell genomes. The purified libraries were quantified using a Qubit 3.0 fluorometer, sized with a Bioanalyzer 2100, and then quantified again using the KAPA Library Quantification kit. Every immunoSEQ 96-well plate was sequenced on a separate single-read 150-cycle Illumina NextSeq 550 flow cell. Regarding the original processing steps: Because only junctional sequences without quality scores were contained in the immunoSEQ output, filtering matching that applied to full-length reads could not be performed. To assign V/J genes and CDR3, sequences were annotated against IMGT germline references using PyIR, a Python wrapper for IgBLAST v1.9. Reads were filtered out if the reads had weak V/J assignments (E-value above 1e-6), no CDR3, stop codons, out-of-frame junctions, or ambiguous translated residues. V3J clonotypes were defined as sequences sharing the same inferred V gene, J gene, and CDR3 amino acid sequence. Percentage overlap between repertoires was calculated by dividing the number of shared unique clonotypes by the size of the smaller repertoire. Three approaches were used to assess repertoire richness: RTK rarefaction, the Chao1 estimator, and Recon v2.1 estimates of unobserved clonotypes. Generation probabilities for all TCRbeta clonotypes obtained by the gDNA method from a handful of donors were computed using OLGA. TCRdb obtained this table from immuneACCESS and retained in-frame rearrangements with V and J assigned. These tables miss some clones; where compared with another copy, unresolved V genes account for less than half of the shortfall, and the remainder is unexplained. V, J and clone size derive from that table, while D and trimming were established from the DNA sequence. The sample table lists about 1.5 million clones, about 98% of them with a count of one. The top ten hold around 0.45% of the sample.

Broader findings and caveats from the paper: Sampling was restricted to blood, and TCR repertoires in tissues likely differ from the TCR repertoires found in blood. Compared with non-shared clonotypes, the clonotypes found in all four sorted-subset donors had higher generation probabilities. Naive subsets generally had larger estimated clonotype richness than memory subsets did. Rarefaction of sorted-subset datasets indicated incomplete sequencing despite the large sequencing depth. Pairwise subsampling indicated that sequencing depth was expected to affect the degree of clonotype sharing among donors. Because the study included only a small number of donors, the genetic and exposure-history diversity represented was limited. Sharing across a few donors was observed for around 5% of naive CD4, about 4% of naive CD8, 2.3% of memory CD4, and around 0.4% of memory CD8 clonotypes.

The chain links TRBV9 with TRBJ2-5, with TRBD2 tentatively as D gene (5 bases match). This clonotype originated in a man aged 25-40 years in good health. The sequenced sample was naive CD4+ T cells sorted from blood. In the paper's terms, the cell subset or site label means: CD45RA+ positively selected. The CDR3 loop reads CASSGSRGIQYF. The bases are TGTGCCAGCAGCGGGAGCAGAGGGATCCAGTACTTC.